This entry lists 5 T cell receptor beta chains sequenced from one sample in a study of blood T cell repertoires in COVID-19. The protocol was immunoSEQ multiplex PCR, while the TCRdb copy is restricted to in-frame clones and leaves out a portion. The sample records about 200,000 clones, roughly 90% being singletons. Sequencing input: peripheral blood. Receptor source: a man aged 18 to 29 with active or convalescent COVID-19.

CDR3 DNA: TGTGCCAGTAGTAGTGGTGCGGGGACGTTCTTC. Amino acids: CASSSGAGTFF. The rearrangement joins TRBV19 to TRBJ2-1; D might be TRBD2 (6 bases). V was clipped by 4 bases and J by 15 bases, with 13 bases between them. The germline CDR1 and CDR2 sequences are LNHDA and SQIVND (reference sequence). The CDR3 sequence is 11 residues long.

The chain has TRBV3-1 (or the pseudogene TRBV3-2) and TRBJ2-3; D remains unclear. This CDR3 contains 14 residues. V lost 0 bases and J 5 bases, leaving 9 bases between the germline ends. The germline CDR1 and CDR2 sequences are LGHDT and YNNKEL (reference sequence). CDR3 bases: TGTGCCAGCAGCCAAGAAGGCGGTAAAGATACGCAGTATTTT. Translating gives CASSQEGGKDTQYF.

The chain's CDR3 is CASSERRGTEAFF. DNA of the CDR3: TGTGCCAGCAGTGAAAGGCGGGGCACTGAAGCTTTCTTT. The rearrangement joins TRBV2 to TRBJ1-1; D call uncertain. The CDR3 loop spans 13 amino acids. V lost 2 bases and J lost 4, with 8 bases in between. The germline gives CDR1 SNHLY, CDR2 FYNNEI.

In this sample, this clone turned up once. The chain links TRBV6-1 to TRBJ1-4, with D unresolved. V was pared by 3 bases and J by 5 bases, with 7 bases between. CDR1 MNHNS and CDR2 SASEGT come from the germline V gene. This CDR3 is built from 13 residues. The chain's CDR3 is CASSDPVNEKLFF. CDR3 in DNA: TGTGCCAGCAGTGACCCCGTCAATGAAAAACTGTTTTTT.

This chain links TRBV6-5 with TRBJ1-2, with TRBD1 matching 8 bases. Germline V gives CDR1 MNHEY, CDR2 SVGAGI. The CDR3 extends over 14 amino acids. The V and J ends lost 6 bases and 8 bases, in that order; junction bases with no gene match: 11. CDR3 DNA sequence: TGTGCCAGCAGCGATACACGGACAGGGTCCGGCTACACCTTC. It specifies CASSDTRTGSGYTF.